This T cell receptor beta chain was retrieved from a study of long-term antiretroviral therapy in people with HIV. Study-level results: Transplant donor controls retained higher diversity, though diversity increased after ART.

Germline V lookup: CDR1 ENHRY, CDR2 SYGVKD. CDR3 length: 13 residues. Trimming removed 7 bases from V and 1 base from J; junction bases left unmatched: 2. No fewer than two post-ART and no fewer than one pre-ART PBMC samples existed for each donor. Note on this clone: Antigen: not known.

Survey-level resolution applied to immunoSEQ assay v3.0. The repertoire was sequenced with immunoSEQ multiplex PCR; TCRdb's copy has only in-frame clones and lacks some. The profile shows roughly 10,000 clones, around 77% of them singletons. The receptor was isolated from a man aged 25 to 40 with HIV. The sequences come from unsorted PBMCs, collected 0.4 years before starting antiretroviral therapy. This rearrangement joins TRBV10-3 to TRBJ2-3; 7 nucleotides agree with TRBD2. CDR3 residues: CAITAGGTDTQYF. CDR3 bases: TGTGCCATCACGGCGGGAGGCACAGATACGCAGTATTTT.